These 31 T cell receptor beta chains were all obtained from the same sample, sequenced in a study of blood T cells in healthy people across ages. Sample-barcoded 5' priming and a J-beta primer mix drove a second PCR of about 6 to 11 cycles. TCRdb reprocessed the 5' RACE reads with MiXCR, giving one entry per CDR3 protein. The sample lists roughly 700,000 distinct CDR3 sequences, roughly 25% occurring once. Separately, the same data were catalogued under a study of T cells of mothers and their children.

The sequenced sample was blood. These receptors were collected from a boy younger than 18 in good health.

The chain has TRBV20-1 and TRBJ2-7; TRBD1 matches 10 bases. The CDR3 loop spans 15 amino acids. The J segment lost 5 bases and the V segment lost 5 bases, leaving 12 bases of the junction unmatched. Germline CDR1 is DFQATT and CDR2 is SNEGSKA (reference sequence). CDR3 bases: TGCAGTGCTCCGCGGACAGGGGGGTCCCCTCACGAGCAGTACTTC. This translates into CSAPRTGGSPHEQYF.

This clonotype has just a few counts. The J gene is TRBJ1-2, the V gene TRBV7-2; possible D gene TRBD1, 5 bases. CDR3 size: 13 residues. Germline V gene sequence: CDR1 SGHTA, CDR2 FQGNSA. The V end was cut by 7 bases, the J end by 8 bases, with 17 bases between. CDR3 sequence (DNA): TGTGCCAGCACCCCGGGGGGGGTATACGGCTACACCTTC. Translated: CASTPGGVYGYTF.

The V call is TRBV7-2, the J call TRBJ2-1; either TRBD1 or TRBD2 may fit D (6 bases each). The CDR3 consists of 14 residues. Looked up from germline, CDR1 is SGHTA and CDR2 is FQGNSA. Between the trimmed V and J ends, which lost 1 base and 9 bases, there was a span of 13 bases. The CDR3 spells CASSLVGAGFEQFF. CDR3 coding DNA: TGTGCCAGCAGCTTAGTGGGGGCGGGATTTGAGCAGTTCTTC.

The CDR3 spells CASSFEGYYNEQFF. CDR3 sequence (DNA): TGCGCCAGCAGCTTTGAGGGCTACTACAATGAGCAGTTCTTC. The genes are TRBV5-1 and TRBJ2-1; D is possibly TRBD2 (5 bases). This CDR3 contains 14 residues. The germline V and J ends were trimmed by 2 bases and 3 bases, with 9 bases remaining between them. CDR1 is SGHRS and CDR2 is YFSETQ in the germline V gene.

The gene calls are TRBV7-3 and TRBJ1-2; D possibly corresponds to TRBD1 (5 bases). This CDR3 region has 13 residues. The V end lost 6 bases, the J end lost 8 bases, and 16 bases lay between the germline ends. Germline V gene data show CDR1 as SGHTA and CDR2 as FQGTGA. The CDR3 nucleotides read TGTGCCAGCAGTTCCTCGGGGGGGGAGGGCTACACCTTC. This encodes CASSSSGGEGYTF. Together with reference TRBV7-3 and TRBJ1-2, the CDR3 gives the full variable domain: GAGVSQTPSNKVTEKGKYVELRCDPISGHTALYWYRQSLGQGPEFLIYFQGTGAADDSGLPNDRFFAVRPEGSVSTLKIQRTERGDSAVYLCASSSSGGEGYTFGSGTRLTVV.

This chain connects TRBV27 to TRBJ2-1, with 7 bases that match TRBD2. The germline CDR1 and CDR2 sequences are MNHEY and SMNVEV (reference sequence). Trimming removed 6 bases from V and 6 bases from J; junction bases left unmatched: 17. The CDR3 is made up of 17 amino acids. The CDR3: CASSRGTIGGARNEQFF. The CDR3, as DNA: TGTGCCAGCAGCCGGGGGACTATTGGAGGGGCTCGCAATGAGCAGTTCTTC.

The chain uses TRBV29-1 and TRBJ1-5; 9 bases are a match to TRBD1. CDR1 is SQVTM and CDR2 is ANQGSEA in the germline V gene. This CDR3 is built from 14 residues. V shed 7 bases and J 7 bases; nucleotides not matched to a gene: 11. The CDR3 sequence: CSATGTGNGQPQHF. The CDR3 DNA follows: TGCAGCGCTACTGGGACAGGGAATGGACAGCCCCAGCATTTT.

The genes are TRBV20-1 and TRBJ2-1; D might be TRBD1 (5 bases). V shed 0 bases and J shed 9 bases, with 9 bases lying between them. The CDR3 has 12 residues. Germline V gene data show CDR1 as DFQATT and CDR2 as SNEGSKA (reference sequence). The CDR3 reads CSAREGPSEQFF. CDR3 bases: TGCAGTGCTAGAGAGGGGCCTAGTGAGCAGTTCTTC.

This clonotype occurred a few times. This chain uses TRBV7-3 with TRBJ2-2, with D uncertain. CDR1 and CDR2 from the germline V gene are SGHTA and FQGTGA. This CDR3 spans 13 amino acids. Trimming removed 2 bases from V and 5 bases from J, with 6 bases in between. CDR3 DNA sequence: TGTGCCAGCAGCTTATTCACGACCGGGGAGCTGTTTTTT. This encodes CASSLFTTGELFF.

The DNA for the CDR3 is TGTGCCAGCAGCTTAGAGGCGGGGGGGCCGGGCGAGCAGTACTTC. It translates to CASSLEAGGPGEQYF. The V call is TRBV7-2, the J call TRBJ2-7; 9 bases map to TRBD2. J was trimmed by 6 bases and V by 1 base; bases with no gene match: 7. The germline V gene encodes CDR1 SGHTA and CDR2 FQGNSA. The CDR3 contains 15 residues.

This clonotype was seen only a few times. The CDR3 carries no conserved terminal phenylalanine or tryptophan, so it likely arises from a read error. The V gene is TRBV29-1, the J gene TRBJ2-7; TRBD1 aligns across 11 bases. With V trimmed by 4 bases and J by 5 bases, 4 bases remained unmatched. The CDR3 runs to 13 residues. Per germline, CDR1 SQVTM and CDR2 ANQGSEA. CDR3 loop: CSVAWTGGDEQYL. CDR3 DNA sequence: TGCAGCGTTGCCTGGACAGGGGGCGACGAGCAGTACCTC.

The CDR3: CSVGDRAINEKLFF. Written as DNA, the CDR3 is TGCAGCGTTGGTGACAGGGCCATTAATGAAAAACTGTTTTTT. This chain connects TRBV29-1 to TRBJ1-4; 7 nucleotides match TRBD1. CDR1 SQVTM and CDR2 ANQGSEA come from the germline V gene. The CDR3 has 14 residues. V shed 4 bases and J 4 bases; nucleotides not matched to a gene: 6.

V is TRBV4-3 and J is TRBJ2-4; tentatively, D is TRBD2 (5 bases). Trimming left V 9 bases short and J 0 bases short, with 18 bases between. The germline V gene has CDR1 LGHNA and CDR2 YSLEER. The CDR3 covers 16 residues. The CDR3 nucleotides are TGCGCCAGGGGGATTCCACACGGACTAGCCAAAAACATTCAGTACTTC. This translates into CARGIPHGLAKNIQYF.

This clonotype was detected a few times. V and J are TRBV6-1 and TRBJ2-1; 10 bases are a match to TRBD2. CDR1 and CDR2 from the germline V gene are MNHNS and SASEGT. The trim removed 8 bases at V and 0 bases at J, leaving 13 bases unmatched. The CDR3 has 18 amino acids. The CDR3 region has the DNA TGTGCCAGCGCCCGAGGACTAGCGGTATACAGCTCCTACAATGAGCAGTTCTTC. Its translation is CASARGLAVYSSYNEQFF.

This clonotype was observed a handful of times. The chain uses TRBV7-9 and TRBJ2-4, with 8 positions matching TRBD1. CDR1 and CDR2 from the germline V gene are SEHNR and FQNEAQ (reference sequence). This CDR3 is built from 14 residues. V lost 4 bases to trimming and J lost 5 bases; unmatched junction nucleotides: 4. DNA of the CDR3: TGTGCCAGCAGCTCACAGGGGGAGCAAAACATTCAGTACTTC. Protein product: CASSSQGEQNIQYF.

The chain combines TRBV29-1 with TRBJ2-7; 10 positions match TRBD1. The V segment lost 0 bases and the J segment 5 bases; nucleotides outside the gene matches: 10. Germline values: CDR1 SQVTM, CDR2 ANQGSEA. The CDR3 totals 16 residues. Here the CDR3 reads CSVEDPHWTGGNEQYF. CDR3 nucleotides: TGCAGCGTTGAAGACCCCCATTGGACAGGGGGGAACGAGCAGTACTTC.

CDR3 sequence: CSASGQGQYF. In DNA form, the CDR3 reads TGCAGTGCTAGTGGACAGGGGCAGTACTTC. The J gene is TRBJ2-7, the V gene TRBV20-1, with TRBD1 identical over 8 bases. Trimming removed 3 bases from V and 9 bases from J; junction bases left unmatched: 1. The CDR3 runs 10 residues. The germline gives CDR1 DFQATT, CDR2 SNEGSKA (reference sequence).

CDR3 DNA: TGTGCCAGCAGTTTACAGGGGGTGGGGACTGAAGCTTTCTTT. Translating gives CASSLQGVGTEAFF. The genes are TRBV12-3 or TRBV12-4 and TRBJ1-1; 7 nucleotides agree with TRBD1. The CDR3 covers 14 residues. V lost 2 bases, J lost 5 bases, and 5 bases stayed unmatched.

This clonotype was seen once. This chain joins TRBV14 and TRBJ1-4; D not resolved. V dropped 4 bases and J dropped 6 bases, with 9 bases sitting between them. CDR3 size: 13 residues. Germline V gene sequence: CDR1 SGHDN, CDR2 FVKESK. The CDR3 DNA sequence: TGTGCCAGCAGCCGCGAGAGGGATGAAAAACTGTTTTTT. The encoded protein is CASSRERDEKLFF. Based on the CDR3 plus reference TRBV14 and TRBJ1-4, the full variable domain is EAGVTQFPSHSVIEKGQTVTLRCDPISGHDNLYWYRRVMGKEIKFLLHFVKESKQDESGMPNNRFLAERTGGTYSTLKVQPAELEDSGVYFCASSRERDEKLFFGSGTQLSVL.

This clonotype has just a few counts. The rearrangement uses TRBV28 and TRBJ2-5, with TRBD2 matching 12 bases. TRBJ2-7 matches the DNA end more closely, so the J call is doubtful. CDR1 is MDHEN and CDR2 is SYDVKM in the germline V gene. The CDR3 loop spans 15 amino acids. The CDR3 DNA is TGTGCCAGCAGTCGACTAGCGGGAGTGGACCACGAGCAGTACTTC. Amino acid sequence: CASSRLAGVDHEQYF.

The gene calls are TRBV11-2 and TRBJ2-7; the match to TRBD2 covers 13 bases. The J call may not be correct, given that the DNA end is closer to TRBJ2-5. Germline assignment: CDR1 SGHAT and CDR2 FQNNGV. The CDR3 consists of 16 residues. CDR3: CASSTTSGGIQETQYF. For the CDR3, the DNA is TGTGCCAGCAGCACGACTAGCGGGGGGATCCAAGAGACCCAGTACTTC.

Worth noting for this clonotype: The junction does not match germline at one end; this may be a read error. CDR3 sequence: CAGSSTNRGPSTDTQYF. DNA for the CDR3: TGTGCCGGCAGTTCAACGAACAGGGGGCCCAGCACAGATACGCAGTATTTT. The chain combines TRBV12-3 or TRBV12-4 with TRBJ2-3; 9 bases are a match to TRBD1. The CDR3 extends over 17 amino acids.

The chain links TRBV4-3 to TRBJ2-7; D ambiguous. The V end lost 0 bases, the J end lost 4 bases, and 13 bases lay between the germline ends. There are 15 residues in the CDR3. Germline lookup yields CDR1 LGHNA and CDR2 YSLEER. The CDR3 DNA sequence: TGCGCCAGCAGCCAAGATCCGGGTTCGGGTTACGAGCAGTACTTC. This encodes CASSQDPGSGYEQYF.

The J gene is TRBJ2-4, the V gene TRBV2; D possibly corresponds to TRBD1 (5 bases). The V gene lost 7 bases and the J gene lost 2 bases, with 15 bases spanning the gap. The CDR3 runs to 15 residues. Germline loops: CDR1 SNHLY, CDR2 FYNNEI. CDR3 in amino acids: CASTTFDSPKNIQYF. CDR3 bases: TGTGCCAGCACCACATTTGACAGCCCCAAAAACATTCAGTACTTC.

This clonotype has a handful of counts. The V gene is TRBV9, the J gene TRBJ2-5; TRBD2 matches 10 bases. V trimming: 0 bases; J trimming: 5 bases; junction bases outside the gene matches: 4. The V gene's germline CDR1 is SGDLS and CDR2 YYNGEE. The CDR3 totals 15 residues. The DNA of the CDR3 is TGTGCCAGCAGCGTAGGGCTGGGACTAGCGGAGACCCAGTACTTC. Protein sequence: CASSVGLGLAETQYF. Together with reference TRBV9 and TRBJ2-5, the CDR3 gives the full variable domain: DSGVTQTPKHLITATGQRVTLRCSPRSGDLSVYWYQQSLDQGLQFLIQYYNGEERAKGNILERFSAQQFPDLHSELNLSSLELGDSALYFCASSVGLGLAETQYFGPGTRLLVL.

This rearrangement joins TRBV28 to TRBJ2-1, with D maybe TRBD2 (5 bases). The germline V gene has CDR1 MDHEN and CDR2 SYDVKM. V dropped 7 bases and J dropped 2 bases, with 15 bases sitting between them. There are 15 residues in the CDR3. Here the CDR3 DNA reads TGTGCCAGCATGCCAATGGACTTAACCTACAATGAGCAGTTCTTC. The encoded protein is CASMPMDLTYNEQFF. The entire variable domain, with the rest obtained from reference TRBV28 and TRBJ2-1, is as follows: DVKVTQSSRYLVKRTGEKVFLECVQDMDHENMFWYRQDPGLGLRLIYFSYDVKMKEKGDIPEGYSVSREKKERFSLILESASTNQTSMYLCASMPMDLTYNEQFFGPGTRLTVL.

V gene TRBV28 combines with J gene TRBJ2-7; 8 bases align to TRBD1. The V gene end was trimmed by 1 base and the J gene end by 1 base; junction bases not matched to a gene: 3. Germline V lookup: CDR1 MDHEN, CDR2 SYDVKM. This CDR3 has 15 residues. The CDR3 loop reads CASSLLGQVSYEQYF. The DNA of the CDR3 is TGTGCCAGCAGTTTATTGGGACAGGTATCCTACGAGCAGTACTTC.

The chain links TRBV5-1 to TRBJ2-4, with TRBD1 matching 9 bases. Trimming cost V 3 bases and J 2 bases; bases outside gene matches: 6. The CDR3 loop spans 16 amino acids. The germline V gene encodes CDR1 SGHRS and CDR2 YFSETQ. This CDR3 reads CASSSPGTGTKNIQYF. CDR3 nucleotides: TGCGCCAGCAGCTCCCCCGGGACAGGGACCAAAAACATTCAGTACTTC. The whole variable domain, filled in from reference TRBV5-1 and TRBJ2-4, reads KAGVTQTPRYLIKTRGQQVTLSCSPISGHRSVSWYQQTPGQGLQFLFEYFSETQRNKGNFPGRFSGRQFSNSRSEMNVSTLELGDSALYLCASSSPGTGTKNIQYFGAGTRLSVL.

The chain carries TRBV6-5 and TRBJ1-5, with a weak D call TRBD1 (6 bases). With 6 bases removed from V and 1 base from J, the gap between germline ends came to 10 bases. Germline assignment: CDR1 MNHEY and CDR2 SVGAGI. The CDR3 sequence is 14 residues long. CDR3 residues: CASRPTGSNQPQHF. CDR3 nucleotides: TGTGCCAGCAGGCCTACAGGGAGCAATCAGCCCCAGCATTTT.

This clonotype was observed a few times. The V and J genes are TRBV29-1 and TRBJ2-1, with D possibly TRBD2 on 6 matching bases. The CDR3 spans 13 residues. The germline V gene has CDR1 SQVTM and CDR2 ANQGSEA. Trimming took off 5 bases at V and 0 bases at J, with 8 bases between the two ends. Here the CDR3 DNA reads TGCAGCGTTTTAGCGGACTCCTACAATGAGCAGTTCTTC. It is translated as CSVLADSYNEQFF.

The chain recombines TRBV7-9 with TRBJ2-2; no reliable D call. Germline CDR1 SEHNR, CDR2 FQNEAQ (reference sequence). CDR3 size: 16 residues. Trimming stripped 5 bases from V and 0 bases from J, with 13 bases between. Written as DNA, the CDR3 is TGTGCCAGCAGCAAACGCGGAATTACGAACACCGGGGAGCTGTTTTTT. This translates into CASSKRGITNTGELFF.